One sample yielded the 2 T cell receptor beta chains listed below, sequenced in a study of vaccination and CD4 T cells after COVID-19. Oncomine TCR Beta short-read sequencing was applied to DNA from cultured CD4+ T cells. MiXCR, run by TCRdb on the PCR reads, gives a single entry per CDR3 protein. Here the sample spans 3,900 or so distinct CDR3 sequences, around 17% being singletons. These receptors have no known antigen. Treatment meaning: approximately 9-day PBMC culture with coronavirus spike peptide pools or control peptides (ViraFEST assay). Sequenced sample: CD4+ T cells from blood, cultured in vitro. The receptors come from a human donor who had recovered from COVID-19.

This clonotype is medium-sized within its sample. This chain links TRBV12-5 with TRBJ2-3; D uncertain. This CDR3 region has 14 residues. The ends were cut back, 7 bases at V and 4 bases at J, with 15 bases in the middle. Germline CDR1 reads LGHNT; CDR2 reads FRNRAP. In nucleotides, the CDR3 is TGTGCTAGTGTTGGGATGGACGGCGCAGATACGCAGTATTTT. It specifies CASVGMDGADTQYF.

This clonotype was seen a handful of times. CDR3 sequence (DNA): TGTGCCACTCCGAGACAGGGACGCGCCAAGGGCTACACCTTC. As protein: CATPRQGRAKGYTF. The V and J genes are TRBV19 and TRBJ1-2; TRBD1 matches 7 bases. The trim removed 10 bases at V and 8 bases at J, leaving 16 bases unmatched. CDR3 length: 14 residues. In germline, CDR1 is LNHDA, CDR2 SQIVND (reference sequence).